This T cell receptor beta chain is from a study of cytomegalovirus exposure and HLA in healthy donors. Study context: The 95 to 150 validation repertoires used a platform that matched the one used for the approximately 620 first-cohort repertoires, as a later analysis reported.

The germline gives CDR1 MDHEN, CDR2 SYDVKM. This CDR3 is 14 amino acids long. Trimming stripped 2 bases from V and 4 bases from J, with 12 bases between. About this clone: Its antigen is unidentified.

Among the 120 or so subjects of the validation cohort, separate from the approximately 700-subject first cohort, were the donors. Study-level results: The study designated fewer than 200 TCR beta chains cytomegalovirus-associated. The classifier reportedly diagnosed cytomegalovirus status with high sensitivity and specificity.

Data came from immunoSEQ multiplex PCR; TCRdb stores just in-frame clones and leaves some out. The data show about 73,000 clones, 85% to 95% seen once. Specimen: PBMCs. The TCR comes from a man aged 18 to 29 in good health and CMV-seronegative. J is TRBJ2-7 and V is TRBV28; the D gene is possibly TRBD1 (7 bases). CDR3 in amino acids: CASSLRAGGYEQYF. CDR3 bases: TGTGCCAGCAGTTTAAGGGCAGGGGGGTACGAGCAGTACTTC.